This is a list of T cell receptor beta chains from one sample in a study of blood T cell repertoires in COVID-19. Produced via immunoSEQ multiplex PCR; TCRdb's table is partial and in-frame only. The repertoire holds almost 250,000 clones, 65% to 90% seen once, with about 9.1% in the top ten. Material for sequencing was PBMCs or T cells enriched from blood (not recorded which). The receptors shown here come from a woman aged 50 to 60 with acute COVID-19. CDR3s include the opening cysteine and the closing phenylalanine or tryptophan. Each record gives: V gene, J gene, D gene, CDR3 length, clone size, CDR3 DNA, CDR3 protein. D genes are given only for firm matches. A row's size may be missing; if present it is once, few, many or a size class.

V gene: TRBV5-4; J gene: TRBJ1-2; D gene: .; CDR3 length: 20; clone size: .; CDR3 DNA: TGTGCCAGCAGCCCTACTCTCCGAGCCACCGGGGGGGACCAGAGCTATGGCTACACCTTC; CDR3 protein: CASSPTLRATGGDQSYGYTF
V gene: TRBV5-1; J gene: TRBJ1-2; D gene: TRBD1; CDR3 length: 18; clone size: .; CDR3 DNA: TGCGCCAGCAGCTTGATTACAGGGGAAAGAGTGGGGGGCTATGGCTACACCTTC; CDR3 protein: CASSLITGERVGGYGYTF
V gene: TRBV29-1; J gene: TRBJ2-7; D gene: TRBD2; CDR3 length: 13; clone size: few; CDR3 DNA: TGCAGCGTTGAAGTGTGGGGGGGCTACGAGCAGTACTTC; CDR3 protein: CSVEVWGGYEQYF
V gene: TRBV9; J gene: TRBJ2-1; D gene: TRBD2; CDR3 length: 18; clone size: .; CDR3 DNA: TGTGCCAGCAGCCTACGGACTAGCGGGGGGAAGGGGTCATATGAGCAGTTCTTC; CDR3 protein: CASSLRTSGGKGSYEQFF
V gene: TRBV5-4; J gene: TRBJ1-6; D gene: .; CDR3 length: 15; clone size: once; CDR3 DNA: TGTGCCAGCAGCCCCTGGACAGAGAGGGGCTCACCCCTCCACTTT; CDR3 protein: CASSPWTERGSPLHF
V gene: TRBV2; J gene: TRBJ2-1; D gene: TRBD2; CDR3 length: 16; clone size: few; CDR3 DNA: TGTGCCAGCAGCTCTGGACTAGCGGGGGCCAGGGATGAGCAGTTCTTC; CDR3 protein: CASSSGLAGARDEQFF
V gene: TRBV6-2/TRBV6-3; J gene: TRBJ1-1; D gene: TRBD1; CDR3 length: 16; clone size: .; CDR3 DNA: TGTGCCAGCAGTTACTTACAGGGGGTCGAGAACACTGAAGCTTTCTTT; CDR3 protein: CASSYLQGVENTEAFF
V gene: TRBV10-3; J gene: TRBJ1-1; D gene: .; CDR3 length: 13; clone size: .; CDR3 DNA: TGTGCCATCAGTGTTTTAGGGGACACTGAAGCTTTCTTT; CDR3 protein: CAISVLGDTEAFF
V gene: TRBV29-1; J gene: TRBJ2-7; D gene: TRBD1; CDR3 length: 14; clone size: .; CDR3 DNA: TGCAGCGTCTCAATGGGACAGGGTAAATACGAGCAGTACTTC; CDR3 protein: CSVSMGQGKYEQYF
V gene: TRBV4-1; J gene: TRBJ1-2; D gene: .; CDR3 length: 13; clone size: .; CDR3 DNA: TGCGCCAGCAGCCAAGATCCAGGCTATGGCTACACCTTC; CDR3 protein: CASSQDPGYGYTF
V gene: TRBV3-1/TRBV3-2; J gene: TRBJ1-2; D gene: TRBD1; CDR3 length: 15; clone size: .; CDR3 DNA: TGTGCCAGCAGCCCGACAGGGGGCGCGGGGTATGGCTACACCTTC; CDR3 protein: CASSPTGGAGYGYTF
V gene: TRBV3-1/TRBV3-2; J gene: TRBJ1-1; D gene: TRBD1; CDR3 length: 14; clone size: .; CDR3 DNA: TGTGCCAGCAGCCCCCCCGACAGGGCAACTGAAGCTTTCTTT; CDR3 protein: CASSPPDRATEAFF
V gene: TRBV6-1; J gene: TRBJ1-6; D gene: .; CDR3 length: 19; clone size: once; CDR3 DNA: TGTGCCAGCAGTGACGGGGGGTTCAGTAGGGCCTCCTATAATTCACCCCTCCACTTT; CDR3 protein: CASSDGGFSRASYNSPLHF
V gene: TRBV5-6; J gene: TRBJ1-1; D gene: .; CDR3 length: 12; clone size: .; CDR3 DNA: TGTGCCAGCAGCTTCCCACGGTCCGAAGCTTTCTTT; CDR3 protein: CASSFPRSEAFF
V gene: TRBV9; J gene: TRBJ1-2; D gene: .; CDR3 length: 10; clone size: .; CDR3 DNA: TGTGCCAGCAGCGGCAGTGGCTACACCTTC; CDR3 protein: CASSGSGYTF
V gene: TRBV20-1; J gene: TRBJ2-5; D gene: .; CDR3 length: 10; clone size: .; CDR3 DNA: TGCAGTGCCAGGGGAGAGACCCAGTACTTC; CDR3 protein: CSARGETQYF
V gene: TRBV7-9; J gene: TRBJ2-2; D gene: TRBD2; CDR3 length: 16; clone size: .; CDR3 DNA: TGTGCCAGCAGCTCCGGGGGGGGATCGAACACCGGGGAGCTGTTTTTT; CDR3 protein: CASSSGGGSNTGELFF
V gene: TRBV5-3; J gene: TRBJ2-3; D gene: TRBD1; CDR3 length: 15; clone size: .; CDR3 DNA: TGTGCCAGAAGCTTGGGACAGGGGAACACAGATACGCAGTATTTT; CDR3 protein: CARSLGQGNTDTQYF
V gene: TRBV5-1; J gene: TRBJ2-3; D gene: TRBD2; CDR3 length: 16; clone size: .; CDR3 DNA: TGCGCCAGCAATCTGTGGACTAGCGGGGGGAGAGATACGCAGTATTTT; CDR3 protein: CASNLWTSGGRDTQYF
V gene: TRBV6-2/TRBV6-3; J gene: TRBJ2-3; D gene: .; CDR3 length: 15; clone size: .; CDR3 DNA: TGTGCCAGCAGTTACGGGGACAAAGTAACAGATACGCAGTATTTT; CDR3 protein: CASSYGDKVTDTQYF
V gene: TRBV19; J gene: TRBJ2-3; D gene: .; CDR3 length: 16; clone size: .; CDR3 DNA: TGTGCCAGTAGACAGCGTGCGGAAGGGGTCACAGATACGCAGTATTTT; CDR3 protein: CASRQRAEGVTDTQYF
V gene: TRBV11-3; J gene: TRBJ1-6; D gene: .; CDR3 length: 16; clone size: once; CDR3 DNA: TGTGCCAGCAGGGGGATTGCGGGCGAGCATAATTCACCCCTCCACTTT; CDR3 protein: CASRGIAGEHNSPLHF
V gene: TRBV19; J gene: TRBJ1-5; D gene: TRBD1; CDR3 length: 14; clone size: .; CDR3 DNA: TGTGCCAGTACCCCGACAGGGGATAGGCAGCCCCAGCATTTT; CDR3 protein: CASTPTGDRQPQHF
V gene: TRBV10-2; J gene: TRBJ2-1; D gene: TRBD2; CDR3 length: 14; clone size: .; CDR3 DNA: TGCGCCAGCAGTATAGCGGGGGCTAACAATGAGCAGTTCTTC; CDR3 protein: CASSIAGANNEQFF
V gene: TRBV7-2; J gene: TRBJ2-5; D gene: TRBD2; CDR3 length: 15; clone size: .; CDR3 DNA: TGTGCCAGCAGCGATGTAGCGGGGGGGCGAGAGACCCAGTACTTC; CDR3 protein: CASSDVAGGRETQYF
V gene: TRBV19; J gene: TRBJ1-1; D gene: .; CDR3 length: 14; clone size: .; CDR3 DNA: TGTGCCAGTAGTATACCAGGGGTAGTCGCTGAAGCTTTCTTT; CDR3 protein: CASSIPGVVAEAFF
V gene: TRBV6-2/TRBV6-3; J gene: TRBJ2-3; D gene: TRBD2; CDR3 length: 16; clone size: .; CDR3 DNA: TGTGCCAGCAGTTCTGCTAGCGGGGGGCTGACAGATACGCAGTATTTT; CDR3 protein: CASSSASGGLTDTQYF
V gene: TRBV19; J gene: TRBJ2-1; D gene: TRBD2; CDR3 length: 16; clone size: few; CDR3 DNA: TGTGCCAGTAGTGGACGGGGGGGCCTCGGTGGCAATGAGCAGTTCTTC; CDR3 protein: CASSGRGGLGGNEQFF
V gene: TRBV10-3; J gene: TRBJ2-7; D gene: .; CDR3 length: 15; clone size: .; CDR3 DNA: TGTGCCATCAGTGATTCCGGGAACCTTCGCTACGAGCAGTACTTC; CDR3 protein: CAISDSGNLRYEQYF
V gene: TRBV7-9; J gene: TRBJ1-5; D gene: TRBD1; CDR3 length: 18; clone size: .; CDR3 DNA: TGTGCCAGCAGCTTCGGGTGGTACAGGGGGAGCTCGGAGGGGCCCCAGCATTTT; CDR3 protein: CASSFGWYRGSSEGPQHF
V gene: TRBV6-2/TRBV6-3; J gene: TRBJ2-3; D gene: TRBD2; CDR3 length: 16; clone size: .; CDR3 DNA: TGTGCCAGCAGTTACCCTAGCGGGGAGCGGGGGGATACGCAGTATTTT; CDR3 protein: CASSYPSGERGDTQYF
V gene: TRBV5-1; J gene: TRBJ2-3; D gene: TRBD1; CDR3 length: 14; clone size: .; CDR3 DNA: TGCGCCAGCAGCGGGGGGACAGGGGCAGATACGCAGTATTTT; CDR3 protein: CASSGGTGADTQYF
V gene: TRBV7-9; J gene: TRBJ2-7; D gene: .; CDR3 length: 16; clone size: .; CDR3 DNA: TGTGCCAGCAGCTTCGAATCCAGGGGCGGCTCCTACGAGCAGTACTTC; CDR3 protein: CASSFESRGGSYEQYF
V gene: TRBV7-2; J gene: TRBJ2-2; D gene: .; CDR3 length: 14; clone size: .; CDR3 DNA: TGTGCCAGCAGCTTAGCTCCGGTCACCGGGGAGCTGTTTTTT; CDR3 protein: CASSLAPVTGELFF
V gene: TRBV5-1; J gene: TRBJ1-2; D gene: TRBD1; CDR3 length: 14; clone size: once; CDR3 DNA: TGCGCCAGCAGCCCGGGACAGGGGTATTATGGCTACACCTTC; CDR3 protein: CASSPGQGYYGYTF
V gene: TRBV18; J gene: TRBJ1-4; D gene: TRBD1; CDR3 length: 15; clone size: .; CDR3 DNA: TGTGCCAGCTCACCTTTCGACAGGGGCGGTGAAAAACTGTTTTTT; CDR3 protein: CASSPFDRGGEKLFF
V gene: TRBV5-1; J gene: TRBJ1-4; D gene: .; CDR3 length: 15; clone size: .; CDR3 DNA: TGCGCCAGCAGCCGACACAGACAGGCAAATGAAAAACTGTTTTTT; CDR3 protein: CASSRHRQANEKLFF
V gene: TRBV6-5; J gene: TRBJ2-7; D gene: TRBD2; CDR3 length: 12; clone size: .; CDR3 DNA: TGTGCCAGCAGAGGCGGGGGGAACTTCGAGTACTTC; CDR3 protein: CASRGGGNFEYF
V gene: TRBV10-3; J gene: TRBJ1-2; D gene: .; CDR3 length: 13; clone size: .; CDR3 DNA: TGTGCCATCAGTGAGGTCGCTAACTATGGCTACACCTTC; CDR3 protein: CAISEVANYGYTF
V gene: TRBV27; J gene: TRBJ1-5; D gene: .; CDR3 length: 12; clone size: .; CDR3 DNA: TGTGCCAGTGGCGGGGCAAATCAGCCCCAGCATTTT; CDR3 protein: CASGGANQPQHF
V gene: TRBV29-1; J gene: TRBJ1-1; D gene: .; CDR3 length: 10; clone size: .; CDR3 DNA: TGCAGTGGAGAACAGGGTGAAGCTTTCTTT; CDR3 protein: CSGEQGEAFF
V gene: TRBV7-9; J gene: TRBJ2-2; D gene: .; CDR3 length: 16; clone size: .; CDR3 DNA: TGTGCCAGCAGCTCCGCTAGTGGTACGAACACCGGGGAGCTGTTTTTT; CDR3 protein: CASSSASGTNTGELFF
V gene: TRBV10-2; J gene: TRBJ2-5; D gene: TRBD1; CDR3 length: 13; clone size: .; CDR3 DNA: TGCGCCAGCAGTGTGGACAGGGGGCAGACCCAGTACTTC; CDR3 protein: CASSVDRGQTQYF
V gene: TRBV7-2; J gene: TRBJ1-4; D gene: .; CDR3 length: 12; clone size: once; CDR3 DNA: TGTGCCAGCAGCTTAGGGAGTGAAAAACTGTTTTTT; CDR3 protein: CASSLGSEKLFF
V gene: TRBV9; J gene: TRBJ1-2; D gene: TRBD1; CDR3 length: 15; clone size: .; CDR3 DNA: TGTGCCAGCAGCGCCACGACAGGGGTCCTCTATGGCTACACCTTC; CDR3 protein: CASSATTGVLYGYTF
V gene: TRBV11-3; J gene: TRBJ2-1; D gene: TRBD2; CDR3 length: 15; clone size: .; CDR3 DNA: TGTGCCAGCAGCGAACTAGCGGGGGGCCTTAGTGAGCAGTTCTTC; CDR3 protein: CASSELAGGLSEQFF